The following is a TCR beta chain sequence with its context. The data originate from a study of blood T cell repertoires in COVID-19. The CDR3 sequence is 16 residues long. Germline trimming cut 4 bases from V and 1 base from J; bases unmatched to any gene: 5. Germline CDR1 reads MDHEN; CDR2 reads SYDVKM. How the authors handled the data: Nucleated cell counts were estimated from reference gene primer amplification. The repertoire was sequenced with immunoSEQ multiplex PCR; TCRdb's copy has only in-frame clones and lacks some. The V and J calls and clone size are taken from that table; D and trimming were inferred from the DNA. Of around 150,000 clones in the sample, about nine tenths were seen once.

Sequencing was performed on peripheral blood. The chain is built from TRBV28 and TRBJ2-3; 10 bases line up with TRBD2. The source of this sequence is a man aged 45-60 years with active or convalescent COVID-19. The CDR3 nucleotides read TGTGCCAGCAGTTCTAGCGGGAGAACGGGCACAGATACGCAGTATTTT. It translates to CASSSSGRTGTDTQYF.